Listed below are T cell receptor beta chains from one sample, sequenced in a study of T cells after yellow fever vaccination. TCRdb itself ran the 5' RACE reads through MiXCR, one entry per CDR3 protein. The table shows some 340,000 distinct CDR3 sequences, with around 10% occurring only once. This specimen was CD4+ T cells sorted from PBMCs, taken 45 days after the yellow fever booster vaccination. The receptors come from a man between 18 and 35 years old who received the YFV17D yellow fever vaccine. Each CDR3 is given with its conserved first and last residue. Each record gives: J gene, V gene, clone size, D gene, CDR3 DNA, CDR3 protein. A D gene is named only where the DNA matches it firmly. Clone sizes are given selectively: once, few, many, or a class where the clone is expanded.

J gene: TRBJ2-3
V gene: TRBV20-1
clone size: .
D gene: .
CDR3 DNA: TGCAGTGCTAGAGGAGGAGGGACGAGGGGTGCAGATACGCAGTATTTT
CDR3 protein: CSARGGGTRGADTQYF

J gene: TRBJ2-6
V gene: TRBV29-1
clone size: many
D gene: .
CDR3 DNA: TGCAGCGTCCACGAAGGGGCCGGGGCCAACGTCCTGACTTTC
CDR3 protein: CSVHEGAGANVLTF

J gene: TRBJ2-6
V gene: TRBV15
clone size: few
D gene: .
CDR3 DNA: TGTGCCACCAGCAGAGACACCTCTGGGGCCAACGTCCTGACTTTC
CDR3 protein: CATSRDTSGANVLTF

J gene: TRBJ2-3
V gene: TRBV7-2
clone size: few
D gene: TRBD2
CDR3 DNA: TGTGCCAGCAGCTTTACCCCCAGGACTAGCGGGGGGCCCAGCACAGATACGCAGTATTTT
CDR3 protein: CASSFTPRTSGGPSTDTQYF

J gene: TRBJ1-2
V gene: TRBV7-3
clone size: .
D gene: .
CDR3 DNA: TGTGCCAGCAGCGTAGGGGATCGCGCAGGGCTGTCTGGCTACACCTTC
CDR3 protein: CASSVGDRAGLSGYTF

J gene: TRBJ2-3
V gene: TRBV7-2
clone size: many
D gene: TRBD1
CDR3 DNA: TGTGCCAGCAGCTTAGAAGGCGGACAGGGTCCTGTTGCGCAGTATTTT
CDR3 protein: CASSLEGGQGPVAQYF

J gene: TRBJ1-2
V gene: TRBV9
clone size: few
D gene: TRBD1
CDR3 DNA: TGTGCCAGCAGCGTAGACTTCCAGGGGGCGAGTGGCTACACCTTC
CDR3 protein: CASSVDFQGASGYTF

J gene: TRBJ1-2
V gene: TRBV7-2
clone size: few
D gene: TRBD1
CDR3 DNA: TGTGCCAGCAGCTTAGTCCCGGACAGGGTTTATGGCTACACCTTC
CDR3 protein: CASSLVPDRVYGYTF

J gene: TRBJ1-2
V gene: TRBV6-6
clone size: .
D gene: .
CDR3 DNA: TGTGCCAGCAGTGCAGATACCAACTATGGCTACACCTTC
CDR3 protein: CASSADTNYGYTF

J gene: TRBJ2-5
V gene: TRBV20-1
clone size: .
D gene: TRBD2
CDR3 DNA: TGCAGTGCTTTTCCGGGGGCCGGCGGGAGGGGAGAGACCCAGTACTTC
CDR3 protein: CSAFPGAGGRGETQYF